These 25 T cell receptor beta chains came from one sample sequenced in a study of blood T cell repertoires in COVID-19. Profiled with immunoSEQ multiplex PCR; TCRdb holds only in-frame clones, not every one. The data contain 150,000 or so clones, 83% of them seen just once; the ten biggest clones take up 9% to 13%. Source material: peripheral blood. The receptors originated from a woman aged 55 to 70 with COVID-19, enrolled during active disease.

The chain combines TRBV27 with TRBJ1-5; tentatively, D is TRBD1 (6 bases). Germline assignment: CDR1 MNHEY and CDR2 SMNVEV (reference sequence). Trimming shortened V by 5 bases and J by 8 bases, and 13 bases separated the two germline ends. The CDR3 runs to 13 residues. CDR3 loop: CASSPQYREPQHF. The CDR3 nucleotides read TGTGCCAGCAGTCCCCAATACAGGGAGCCCCAGCATTTT.

The rearrangement links TRBV6-5 to TRBJ1-2, with 11 bases aligning to TRBD1. After removal of 3 bases from V and 6 bases from J, the junction contained 6 bases not matched to a gene. CDR1 and CDR2 from the germline V gene are MNHEY and SVGAGI. The CDR3 has 15 residues. CDR3 in DNA: TGTGCCAGCAGTTATGTGGGACAGGGGGTGGATGGCTACACCTTC. Residues: CASSYVGQGVDGYTF.

The V call is TRBV18, the J call TRBJ2-1, with 8 bases matching TRBD1. V trimming: 3 bases; J trimming: 5 bases; junction bases outside the gene matches: 9. The CDR3 length is 16 residues. Germline CDR1 KGHSH, CDR2 LQKENI. The CDR3: CASSPHRQGCHNEQFF. CDR3 nucleotides: TGTGCCAGCTCACCCCACCGACAGGGGTGCCACAATGAGCAGTTCTTC.

The table lists this clone with a count of one. This chain joins TRBV10-3 and TRBJ2-1; 8 positions agree with TRBD1. Germline V lookup: CDR1 ENHRY, CDR2 SYGVKD. Unmatched junction bases numbered 10, after V lost 7 bases and J lost 5 bases. This CDR3 has 15 residues. CDR3 nucleotide sequence: TGTGCCATCAAGCTAGGACAGGGATTGGACAATGAGCAGTTCTTC. Its protein is CAIKLGQGLDNEQFF.

The chain is built from TRBV9 and TRBJ1-3; TRBD1 matches at 7 bases. Trimming cost V 3 bases and J 5 bases; bases outside gene matches: 8. The CDR3 runs 15 residues. The germline V gene encodes CDR1 SGDLS and CDR2 YYNGEE. The CDR3 nucleotides are TGTGCCAGCAGCGCCACAGGGGACATTAGAAACACCATATATTTT. Protein product: CASSATGDIRNTIYF. Drawing the rest from reference TRBV9 and TRBJ1-3, the complete variable domain is DSGVTQTPKHLITATGQRVTLRCSPRSGDLSVYWYQQSLDQGLQFLIQYYNGEERAKGNILERFSAQQFPDLHSELNLSSLELGDSALYFCASSATGDIRNTIYFGEGSWLTVV.

This clone was counted a few times. The chain employs TRBV19 and TRBJ2-1; TRBD2 matches 8 bases. Germline values: CDR1 LNHDA, CDR2 SQIVND (reference sequence). Trimming cost V 7 bases and J 0 bases; bases outside gene matches: 8. This CDR3 is 16 amino acids long. The CDR3: CASTSLGTSSYNEQFF. CDR3 bases: TGTGCCAGTACCTCGTTGGGGACTAGCTCCTACAATGAGCAGTTCTTC.

This clone was observed a handful of times. The gene calls are TRBV7-9 and TRBJ2-1; no clear D. V was cut by 3 bases and J by 15 bases, with 12 bases left in between. Germline V gene lookup returns CDR1 SEHNR and CDR2 FQNEAQ (reference sequence). This CDR3 is 11 amino acids long. CDR3 sequence reads: CASSLLESRFF. CDR3 DNA sequence: TGTGCCAGCAGCTTGCTAGAATCGCGGTTCTTC.

The chain couples TRBV6-4 to TRBJ1-1; TRBD1 might be the D (5 bases). This CDR3 is built from 14 residues. Germline loops: CDR1 MRHNA, CDR2 SNTAGT. Trimming cost V 4 bases and J 8 bases, with 17 bases left between them. The CDR3 DNA reads as TGTGCCAGCAGTGTCGATGGGGGGACCTTAGAAGCTTTCTTT. It codes for CASSVDGGTLEAFF.

The chain has TRBV30 and TRBJ1-6; no clear D gene. CDR3 length: 11 amino acids. Germline V lookup: CDR1 GTSNPN, CDR2 SVGIG (reference sequence). Trimming removed 3 bases from V and 7 bases from J, with 4 bases in between. CDR3 DNA: TGTGCCTGGAGGGAGAATTCACCCCTCCACTTT. Translating gives CAWRENSPLHF.

The V gene is TRBV3-1 (or the pseudogene TRBV3-2), the J gene TRBJ1-3; 8 bases map to TRBD1. CDR1 and CDR2 from the germline V gene are LGHDT and YNNKEL (reference sequence). Trimming cost V 4 bases and J 4 bases; bases outside gene matches: 6. The CDR3 has 15 residues. In DNA, the CDR3 is TGTGCCAGCAGCCCTCACGGGACAGGCGGAAACACCATATATTTT. It specifies CASSPHGTGGNTIYF.

V usage is TRBV10-3 and J usage is TRBJ2-1; 13 bases are shared with TRBD2. V shed 10 bases and J 3 bases; nucleotides not matched to a gene: 18. Germline V gene data show CDR1 as ENHRY and CDR2 as SYGVKD. This CDR3 comprises 19 residues. The CDR3 region is CATHQGRTSGSGVYNEQFF. In DNA, the CDR3 is TGTGCCACCCATCAGGGGAGGACTAGCGGGAGCGGGGTCTACAATGAGCAGTTCTTC.

This clone was recorded only once. This chain joins TRBV14 and TRBJ2-5; 9 bases are shared with TRBD2. Germline CDR1 reads SGHDN; CDR2 reads FVKESK. CDR3 length: 13 amino acids. Unmatched junction bases numbered 7, after V lost 0 bases and J lost 14 bases. DNA for the CDR3: TGTGCCAGCAGCCAAGATCATGGGACTAGCATCTACTTC. Translated: CASSQDHGTSIYF. The whole variable domain, remainder taken from reference TRBV14 and TRBJ2-5, is EAGVTQFPSHSVIEKGQTVTLRCDPISGHDNLYWYRRVMGKEIKFLLHFVKESKQDESGMPNNRFLAERTGGTYSTLKVQPAELEDSGVYFCASSQDHGTSIYFGPGTRLLVL.

The V call is TRBV6-1, the J call TRBJ1-2; TRBD1 matches 12 bases. This CDR3 comprises 15 residues. CDR1 and CDR2 from the germline V gene are MNHNS and SASEGT. V gave up 3 bases and J gave up 7 bases; unmatched junction bases: 6. The CDR3 DNA reads TGTGCCAGCAGTGACCCGGGACAGGGGGCGTCTGGCTACACCTTC. Translation gives CASSDPGQGASGYTF.

In this sample, this clone turned up a few times. This chain uses TRBV18 with TRBJ2-7; 11 bases line up with TRBD2. The germline V gene has CDR1 KGHSH and CDR2 LQKENI. This CDR3 is 14 amino acids long. V was clipped by 4 bases and J by 3 bases; unmatched bases: 2. The CDR3 is CASSLGTSGYEQYF. CDR3 DNA: TGTGCCAGCTCACTGGGGACTAGCGGCTACGAGCAGTACTTC.

The genes are TRBV5-4 and TRBJ2-1; possibly TRBD2 for D (5 bases). CDR3 length: 12 amino acids. V was clipped by 1 base and J by 9 bases, with 8 bases between them. The germline gives CDR1 SGHNT, CDR2 YYREEE (reference sequence). This CDR3 reads CASSLTAGEQFF. DNA of the CDR3: TGTGCCAGCAGCTTGACGGCGGGTGAGCAGTTCTTC.

V gene TRBV19 combines with J gene TRBJ1-6, with D possibly TRBD1 on 5 matching bases. The CDR3 has 15 residues. Germline V lookup: CDR1 LNHDA, CDR2 SQIVND (reference sequence). V was pared by 5 bases and J by 10 bases, with 18 bases between. CDR3 in amino acids: CASSSLGGGGSPLHF. The DNA of the CDR3 is TGTGCCAGTAGTTCCCTTGGGGGGGGTGGATCACCCCTCCACTTT. The complete variable domain, with remaining parts taken from reference TRBV19 and TRBJ1-6, reads DGGITQSPKYLFRKEGQNVTLSCEQNLNHDAMYWYRQDPGQGLRLIYYSQIVNDFQKGDIAEGYSVSREKKESFPLTVTSAQKNPTAFYLCASSSLGGGGSPLHFGNGTRLTVT.

The CDR3 sequence: CASSETGQGRFNYGYTF. DNA of the CDR3: TGTGCCAGCAGCGAAACGGGACAGGGACGGTTTAACTATGGCTACACCTTC. The chain joins TRBV9 to TRBJ1-2, with TRBD1 matching over 9 bases. This CDR3 is built from 17 residues. V was pared by 3 bases and J by 1 base, with 10 bases of the junction left unmatched. CDR1 is SGDLS and CDR2 is YYNGEE in the germline V gene.

The chain links TRBV5-1 to TRBJ1-1; D is perhaps TRBD1 (6 bases). The CDR3 spans 16 residues. V was trimmed by 5 bases and J by 4 bases, leaving 21 bases between them. Germline assignment: CDR1 SGHRS and CDR2 YFSETQ. Here the CDR3 reads CASSQSTGEFRTEAFF. The DNA for the CDR3 is TGCGCCAGCAGTCAATCGACAGGAGAATTCCGCACTGAAGCTTTCTTT.

This rearrangement joins TRBV12-5 to TRBJ2-2; D is perhaps TRBD2 (6 bases). V lost 9 bases and J lost 6, with 17 bases in between. The CDR3 has 14 amino acids. In germline, CDR1 is LGHNT, CDR2 FRNRAP. CDR3 sequence: CASRAGMDSGELFF. As DNA, the CDR3 is TGTGCTAGCAGGGCGGGAATGGACTCCGGGGAGCTGTTTTTT.

V is TRBV19 and J is TRBJ2-1; TRBD2 matches 11 bases. Germline CDR1 LNHDA, CDR2 SQIVND (reference sequence). The trim removed 1 base at V and 5 bases at J, leaving 10 bases unmatched. The CDR3 is 18 residues long. The CDR3 nucleotides read TGTGCCAGTAGTATAGTGGGGCTAGCGGGAGGTCTGGACAATGAGCAGTTCTTC. It translates to CASSIVGLAGGLDNEQFF.

This sequence joins TRBV18 and TRBJ1-1, with D tentatively TRBD1 (6 bases). There are 14 residues in the CDR3. CDR1 is KGHSH, CDR2 LQKENI, per germline. Trimming cost V 2 bases and J 6 bases, with 13 bases left between them. CDR3 amino acids: CASSPEQGWAEAFF. CDR3 DNA sequence: TGTGCCAGCTCACCAGAACAGGGATGGGCTGAAGCTTTCTTT. Based on the CDR3 plus reference TRBV18 and TRBJ1-1, the full variable domain is NAGVMQNPRHLVRRRGQEARLRCSPMKGHSHVYWYRQLPEEGLKFMVYLQKENIIDESGMPKERFSAEFPKEGPSILRIQQVVRGDSAAYFCASSPEQGWAEAFFGQGTRLTVV.

The J gene is TRBJ1-5, the V gene TRBV6-5; 7 nucleotides agree with TRBD1. The CDR3 consists of 15 residues. V trimming: 4 bases; J trimming: 0 bases; junction bases outside the gene matches: 3. From germline, CDR1 is MNHEY and CDR2 SVGAGI. CDR3 region: CASSFRQGSNQPQHF. CDR3 in DNA: TGTGCCAGCAGTTTCCGACAGGGTAGCAATCAGCCCCAGCATTTT.

This sequence joins TRBV6-4 and TRBJ2-2; D is possibly TRBD2 (6 bases). Trimming took 7 bases from V and 1 from J, leaving 13 bases between them. Germline V gene sequence: CDR1 MRHNA, CDR2 SNTAGT. There are 15 residues in the CDR3. CDR3 bases: TGTGCCAGCAAGATGGAGGGGATGAACACCGGGGAGCTGTTTTTT. Residues: CASKMEGMNTGELFF.

The V call is TRBV10-2, the J call TRBJ1-5; D is possibly TRBD1 (6 bases). CDR3 size: 15 residues. Looked up from germline, CDR1 is WSHSY and CDR2 is SAAADI. V gave up 6 bases and J gave up 6 bases, with 18 bases separating them. CDR3 in amino acids: CASRGITGPSQPQHF. The CDR3, as DNA: TGCGCCAGCAGAGGAATTACAGGGCCAAGTCAGCCCCAGCATTTT.

CDR3 in amino acids: CASSYSMGSSGNTIYF. The CDR3 DNA sequence: TGTGCCAGCAGTTACTCGATGGGGAGCTCTGGAAACACCATATATTTT. V usage is TRBV6-5 and J usage is TRBJ1-3; D unresolved. The CDR3 has 16 amino acids. V lost 0 bases and J 0 bases, leaving 9 bases between the germline ends. Germline V gene data show CDR1 as MNHEY and CDR2 as SVGAGI.